This TCR beta chain was captured by sequencing in a study of neoadjuvant anti-PD-1 for oral cavity cancer. The study, taken as a whole, reports: Higher pretreatment Treg/Th17 ratios tracked higher pretreatment blood clonality.

Time point meaning: after neoadjuvant nivolumab, at surgical resection. In its sample, this clone was seen many times. What it binds is unknown. Clones were read by immunoSEQ multiplex PCR, and TCRdb kept only the in-frame ones, dropping some. The sample contains about 23,000 clones, 27% of which appear only once. The clonotype originates from a person aged 40-85 years with oral cavity squamous cell carcinoma. The starting material was tumor tissue, obtained after nivolumab (anti-PD-1) treatment.

CDR3 protein: CASRLGRANNYGYTF. The CDR3 bases are TGTGCCAGCAGGCTCGGTAGGGCGAATAACTATGGCTACACCTTC. The chain couples TRBV2 to TRBJ1-2; D gene uncertain. The CDR3 spans 15 residues. Trimming left V 6 bases short and J 1 base short, with 15 bases between. Germline assignment: CDR1 SNHLY and CDR2 FYNNEI.